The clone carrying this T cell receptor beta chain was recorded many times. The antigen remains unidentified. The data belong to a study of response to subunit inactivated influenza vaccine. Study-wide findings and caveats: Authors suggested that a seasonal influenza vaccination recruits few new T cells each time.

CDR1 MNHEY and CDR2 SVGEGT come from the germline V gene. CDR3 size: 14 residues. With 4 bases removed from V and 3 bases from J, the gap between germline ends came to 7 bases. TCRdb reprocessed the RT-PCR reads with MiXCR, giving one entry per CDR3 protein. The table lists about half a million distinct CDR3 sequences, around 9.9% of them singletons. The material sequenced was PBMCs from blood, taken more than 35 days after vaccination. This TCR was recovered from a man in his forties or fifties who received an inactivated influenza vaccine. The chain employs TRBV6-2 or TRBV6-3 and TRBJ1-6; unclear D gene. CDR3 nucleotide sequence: TGTGCCAGCAGTTGGATTGACTATAATTCACCCCTCCACTTT. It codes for CASSWIDYNSPLHF.